These T cell receptor beta chains were read from a single sample in a study of glioma-infiltrating T cells. TCRdb processed the multiplex PCR reads anew with MiXCR; each CDR3 protein has one entry. The sample lists around 350,000 distinct CDR3 sequences, roughly two fifths occurring once. Input material: glioma tissue, nonneoplastic brain tissue, or PBMCs (not recorded which). Receptor source: a human donor with low-grade glioma or glioblastoma, undergoing nonglioma brain surgery, or in good health (not recorded which). Both conserved end residues are part of each CDR3. Each record gives: J gene, clone size, D gene, V gene, CDR3 length, CDR3 DNA, CDR3 protein. The D gene is left open where the match is weak. For some rows the clone size is stated as once, few or many, or as a class when expanded; others skip it.

>TRBJ1-2|many|.|TRBV20-1|12
TGCAGTGCTAGAGAGGGTAACTATGGCTACACCTTC
CSAREGNYGYTF
>TRBJ2-3|few|.|TRBV2|14
TGTGCCAGCAGCCCGGGACTTCGCACAGATACGCAGTATTTT
CASSPGLRTDTQYF
>TRBJ2-1|.|.|TRBV7-2|13
TGTGCCAGCAGCATATCCGTCTACAATGAGAAGTTCTTC
CASSISVYNEKFF
>TRBJ1-5|few|.|TRBV28|15
TGTGCCAGCAGTTCCCTGGGAGGGCCCGATCAGCCCCAGCATTTT
CASSSLGGPDQPQHF
>TRBJ2-7|many|.|TRBV6-6|14
TGTGCCAGCAGTTACTCGACAGCCTCCTACGAGCAGTACTTC
CASSYSTASYEQYF
>TRBJ2-7|many|.|TRBV27|15
TGTGCCAGCAGTTTATCCGGGCCAAGCTCCTACGAGCAGTACTTC
CASSLSGPSSYEQYF
>TRBJ1-1|many|.|TRBV6-1|13
TGTGCCAGCACTCAGGGAGCGTTGACTGAAGCTTTCTTT
CASTQGALTEAFF
>TRBJ2-1|many|TRBD2|TRBV6-2/TRBV6-3|17
TGTGCCAGCAGTTACTCCCTTCTAGCGGGATTGTACAATGAGCAGTTCTTC
CASSYSLLAGLYNEQFF
>TRBJ2-3|.|.|TRBV11-2|18
TGTGCCAGCAGCCCAAGACCGAGTTTGGGGCTGGGGCAAGATACGCAGTATTTT
CASSPRPSLGLGQDTQYF
>TRBJ2-1|.|TRBD2|TRBV9|15
TGTGCCAGCAGGAGAACTAGCGGGAGGACCAATGAGCAGTTCTTC
CASRRTSGRTNEQFF
>TRBJ1-1|few|.|TRBV28|12
TGTGCCAGCAGTCCAGGGAGGTCTGAAGCTTTCTTT
CASSPGRSEAFF
>TRBJ2-5|.|TRBD2|TRBV2|14
TGTGCCAGCAGCCCGAGGACTAGCATTGAGACCCAGTACTTC
CASSPRTSIETQYF
>TRBJ2-3|.|.|TRBV5-4|15
TGTGCCAGCAGCTTTGTGGGGGCGCCAACAGATACGCAGTATTTT
CASSFVGAPTDTQYF
>TRBJ1-5|many|.|TRBV6-1|14
TGTGCCAGCAGCCTCGGGGACCGCGGTCAGCCCCAGCATTTT
CASSLGDRGQPQHF
>TRBJ2-3|many|TRBD2|TRBV20-1|14
TGCAGTGCCGGGACTAGCGGCAGCACAGATACGCAGTATTTT
CSAGTSGSTDTQYF
>TRBJ1-2|.|.|TRBV19|13
TGTGCCAGTAGCCCTGGGTACAAGAATGGCTACACCTTC
CASSPGYKNGYTF
>TRBJ2-1|.|TRBD2|TRBV6-2/TRBV6-3|15
TGTGCCAGCAGTACAGTAGCGGGAGTGGGCAATGAGCAGTTCTTC
CASSTVAGVGNEQFF
>TRBJ2-7|many|.|TRBV20-1|13
TGCAGTGCTAGACAGGAGCCACCCTACGAGCAGTACTTC
CSARQEPPYEQYF
>TRBJ1-1|many|.|TRBV20-1|15
TGCAGTGCTAGAGACCTTCCTTCAGTGAACACTGAAGCTTTCTTT
CSARDLPSVNTEAFF
>TRBJ1-5|many|.|TRBV20-1|14
TGCAGTGCTATGGACGGTTATAGCAATCAGCCCCAGCATTTT
CSAMDGYSNQPQHF
>TRBJ2-5|few|.|TRBV27|12
TGTGCCAGCAGTTGGAGGGGAGAGACCCAGTACTTC
CASSWRGETQYF
>TRBJ2-7|.|.|TRBV2|14
TGTGCCAGCAGTGAGGCACTAGTGCCCTACGAGCAGTACTTC
CASSEALVPYEQYF
>TRBJ2-7|.|.|TRBV7-2|13
TGTGTCAGCAGACTATCACTCGTCAATGAGCAGTACTTC
CVSRLSLVNEQYF
>TRBJ2-5|once|.|TRBV3-1|16
TGTGCCAGCAGCCAAGGTAGCACTAATACCTCGGAGACCCAGTACTTC
CASSQGSTNTSETQYF
>TRBJ1-1|.|.|TRBV28|15
TGTGCCAGCAGTAGACTCGGGACAAGGGCCGTCAAAGCTTTCTTT
CASSRLGTRAVKAFF
>TRBJ2-7|.|TRBD1|TRBV20-1|13
TGCAGTGCTAGGGACAGGGGAACATACGAGCAGTACTTC
CSARDRGTYEQYF
>TRBJ2-1|few|TRBD2|TRBV28|16
TGTGCCAGCAGTTTACTAACGGGAGGGCCTTACAATGAGCAGTTCTTC
CASSLLTGGPYNEQFF
>TRBJ2-3|.|TRBD2|TRBV19|16
TGTGCCAGTAGTATGCGGCTAGCGGGAGGGAGGGATACGCAGTATTTT
CASSMRLAGGRDTQYF
>TRBJ2-7|many|TRBD1|TRBV6-1|14
TGTGCCAGCAGTTCCACCGGGACAGGGGACGAGCAGTACTTC
CASSSTGTGDEQYF
>TRBJ2-1|few|TRBD2|TRBV6-1|16
TGTGCCAGCAGTCCTTATAGCGGGATTGTCTACAATGAGCAGTTCTTC
CASSPYSGIVYNEQFF
>TRBJ2-3|many|TRBD2|TRBV6-1|17
TGTGCCAGCAGTGCCGGGGTAGCGGGAGAAGTGTGTGATACGCAGTATTTT
CASSAGVAGEVCDTQYF
>TRBJ2-3|many|.|TRBV27|14
TGTGCCAGCAGTTTTCGCCCTTACACAGATACGCAGTATTTT
CASSFRPYTDTQYF
>TRBJ1-5|many|.|TRBV27|16
TGTGCCAGCAGTTTTTCGGGGTGGGGTAGCAATCAGCCCCAGCATTTT
CASSFSGWGSNQPQHF
>TRBJ1-1|.|.|TRBV20-1|14
TGCAGTGCTAGAAAAAGACAGGTGAACACTGAAGCTTTCTTT
CSARKRQVNTEAFF
>TRBJ2-7|.|.|TRBV6-6|13
TGTGCCAGCAGTTACTCGAAAGGATACGAGCAGTACTTC
CASSYSKGYEQYF
>TRBJ1-1|many|.|TRBV28|13
TGTGCCAGCAACCCCCCGGACGGAATGGGGGCTTTCTTT
CASNPPDGMGAFF
>TRBJ1-5|.|.|TRBV28|16
TGTGCCAGCAGATTTCTACGGGGTTATAGCAATCAGCCCCAGCATTTT
CASRFLRGYSNQPQHF
>TRBJ1-2|few|.|TRBV12-3/TRBV12-4|13
TGTGCCAGCAATCCAGGGGCCAACTATGGCTACACCTTC
CASNPGANYGYTF
>TRBJ2-1|.|.|TRBV7-2|14
TGTGCCAGCAGCTCGAACTCCGGGGCCAATGAGCAGTTCTTC
CASSSNSGANEQFF
>TRBJ1-5|.|TRBD1|TRBV10-3|14
TGTGCCACCTCCCGACAGGGAGGCAATCAGCCCCAGCATTTT
CATSRQGGNQPQHF
>TRBJ2-1|.|.|TRBV18|13
TGTGCCAGCTCACCAAATCCCAACAATGAGCAGTTCTTC
CASSPNPNNEQFF
>TRBJ2-2|.|TRBD1|TRBV7-9|14
TGTGTCAGCGGACAGGGGGACGACACCGGGGAGCTGTTTTTT
CVSGQGDDTGELFF
>TRBJ2-1|many|.|TRBV6-2/TRBV6-3|12
TGTGCCAGCAGTTACGCGTGGGGTGAGCAGTTCTTC
CASSYAWGEQFF